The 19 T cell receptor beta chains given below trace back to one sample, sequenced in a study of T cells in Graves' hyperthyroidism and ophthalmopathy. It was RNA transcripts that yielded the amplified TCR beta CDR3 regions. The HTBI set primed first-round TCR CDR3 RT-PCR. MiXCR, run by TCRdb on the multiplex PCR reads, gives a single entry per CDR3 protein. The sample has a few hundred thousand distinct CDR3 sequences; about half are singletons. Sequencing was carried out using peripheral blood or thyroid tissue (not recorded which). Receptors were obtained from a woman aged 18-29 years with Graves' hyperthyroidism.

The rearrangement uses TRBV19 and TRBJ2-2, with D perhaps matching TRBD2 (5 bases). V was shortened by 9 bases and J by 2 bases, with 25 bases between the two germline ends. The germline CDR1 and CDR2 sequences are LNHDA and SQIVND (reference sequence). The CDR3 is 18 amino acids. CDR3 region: CASSRIPGSSKNTGELFF. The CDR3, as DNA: TGTGCCAGCAGCAGAATTCCGGGAAGCAGTAAAAACACCGGGGAGCTGTTTTTT.

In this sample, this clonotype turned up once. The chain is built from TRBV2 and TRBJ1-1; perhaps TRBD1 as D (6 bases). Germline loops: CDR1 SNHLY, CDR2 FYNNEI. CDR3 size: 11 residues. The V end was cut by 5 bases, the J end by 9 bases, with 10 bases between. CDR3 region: CASSLGGQAFF. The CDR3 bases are TGTGCCAGCAGTCTTGGGGGCCAAGCTTTCTTT.

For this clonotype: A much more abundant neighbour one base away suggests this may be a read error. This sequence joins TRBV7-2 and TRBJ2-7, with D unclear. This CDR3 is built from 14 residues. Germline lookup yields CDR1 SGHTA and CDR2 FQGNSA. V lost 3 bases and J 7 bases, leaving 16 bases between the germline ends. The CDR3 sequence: CASSFGLVGNEQYF. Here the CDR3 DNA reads TGTGCCAGCAGCTTTGGGCTAGTGGGAAATGAGCAGTACTTC.

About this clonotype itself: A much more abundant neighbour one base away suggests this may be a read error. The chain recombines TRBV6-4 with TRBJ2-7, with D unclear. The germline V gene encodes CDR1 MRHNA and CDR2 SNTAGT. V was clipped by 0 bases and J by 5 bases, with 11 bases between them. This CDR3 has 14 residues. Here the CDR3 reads CASSDSSTLNEQYF. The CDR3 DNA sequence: TGTGCCAGCAGTGACTCGTCGACCTTAAACGAGCAGTACTTC.

As DNA, the CDR3 is TGTGCCACCGTTTTTGGGCGGGCCAACGTCCTGACTTTC. This translates into CATVFGRANVLTF. The chain employs TRBV10-3 and TRBJ2-6; D ambiguous. Germline CDR1 and CDR2: ENHRY and SYGVKD. This CDR3 region has 13 residues. Trimming left V 10 bases short and J 5 bases short, with 12 bases between.

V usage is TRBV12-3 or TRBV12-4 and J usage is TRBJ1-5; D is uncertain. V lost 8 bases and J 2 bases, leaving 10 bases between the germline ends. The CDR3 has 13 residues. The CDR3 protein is CASVKEGNQPQHF. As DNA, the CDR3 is TGTGCCAGCGTCAAGGAGGGCAATCAGCCCCAGCATTTT.

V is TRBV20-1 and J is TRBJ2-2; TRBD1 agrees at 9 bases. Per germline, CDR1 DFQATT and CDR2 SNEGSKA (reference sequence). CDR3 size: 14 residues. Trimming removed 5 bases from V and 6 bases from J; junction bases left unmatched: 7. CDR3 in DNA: TGCAGTGCTTACCGGGACAGGGAATCCGGGGAGCTGTTTTTT. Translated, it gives CSAYRDRESGELFF.

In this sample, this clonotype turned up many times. The CDR3 sequence: CASSPSPGGETQYF. In DNA, the CDR3 is TGTGCCAGCAGCCCCTCCCCGGGCGGAGAGACCCAGTACTTC. This rearrangement joins TRBV9 to TRBJ2-5; unclear D gene. Per the germline V gene, CDR1 is SGDLS and CDR2 is YYNGEE. The CDR3 loop spans 14 amino acids. Trimming shortened V by 4 bases and J by 4 bases, and 14 bases separated the two germline ends.

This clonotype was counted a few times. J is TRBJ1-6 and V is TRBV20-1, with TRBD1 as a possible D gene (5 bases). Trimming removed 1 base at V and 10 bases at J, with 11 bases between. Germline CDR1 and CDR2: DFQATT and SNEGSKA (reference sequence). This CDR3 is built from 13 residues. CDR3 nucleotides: TGCAGTGCTAGAGGGCAGGGAAAATCACCCCTCCACTTT. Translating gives CSARGQGKSPLHF.

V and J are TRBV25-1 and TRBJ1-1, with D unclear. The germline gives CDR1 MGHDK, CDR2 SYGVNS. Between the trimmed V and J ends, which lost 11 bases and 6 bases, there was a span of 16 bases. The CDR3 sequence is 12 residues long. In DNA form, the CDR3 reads TGTGCCTGGAGAAGGGCGTCGGCTGAAGCTTTCTTT. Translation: CAWRRASAEAFF.

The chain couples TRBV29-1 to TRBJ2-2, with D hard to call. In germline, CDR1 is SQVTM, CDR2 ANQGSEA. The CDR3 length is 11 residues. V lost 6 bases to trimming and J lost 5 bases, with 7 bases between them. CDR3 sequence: CSVIGTGELFF. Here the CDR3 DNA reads TGCAGCGTCATTGGAACCGGGGAGCTGTTTTTT.

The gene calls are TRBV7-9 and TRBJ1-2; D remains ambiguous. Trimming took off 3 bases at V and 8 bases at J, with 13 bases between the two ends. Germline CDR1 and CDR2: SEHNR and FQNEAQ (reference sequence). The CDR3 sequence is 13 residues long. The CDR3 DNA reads TGTGCCAGCAGCTTTCCCAGGCTTGGGGGCTACACCTTC. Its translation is CASSFPRLGGYTF.

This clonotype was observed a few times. The CDR3 region has the DNA TGCGCCAGCAGTTTTACAGGGGGCTCTCATGGCTACACCTTC. Protein: CASSFTGGSHGYTF. The V gene is TRBV10-2, the J gene TRBJ1-2; 9 bases are shared with TRBD1. Trimming at V came to 5 bases and at J to 6 bases, leaving 7 bases not matched to a gene. In germline, CDR1 is WSHSY, CDR2 SAAADI. CDR3 length equals 14 residues.

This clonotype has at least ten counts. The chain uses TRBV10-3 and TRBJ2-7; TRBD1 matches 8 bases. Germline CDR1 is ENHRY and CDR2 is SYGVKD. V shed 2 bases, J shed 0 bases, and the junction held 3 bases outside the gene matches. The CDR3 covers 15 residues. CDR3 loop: CAISEGDRLSYEQYF. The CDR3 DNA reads TGTGCCATCAGTGAGGGGGACAGGCTCTCCTACGAGCAGTACTTC.

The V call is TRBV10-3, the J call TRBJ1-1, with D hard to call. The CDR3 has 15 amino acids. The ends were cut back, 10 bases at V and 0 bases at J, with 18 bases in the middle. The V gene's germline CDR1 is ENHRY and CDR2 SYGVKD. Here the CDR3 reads CATHFGRTMNTEAFF. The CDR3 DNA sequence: TGTGCCACCCACTTTGGACGGACCATGAACACTGAAGCTTTCTTT.

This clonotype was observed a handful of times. The CDR3 loop is CSAREAASYEQYF. CDR3 DNA: TGCAGTGCTAGAGAGGCAGCCTCCTACGAGCAGTACTTC. The genes are TRBV20-1 and TRBJ2-7; D is unresolved. Per germline, CDR1 DFQATT and CDR2 SNEGSKA (reference sequence). The CDR3 is 13 residues long. Trimming shortened V by 0 bases and J by 0 bases, and 6 bases separated the two germline ends.

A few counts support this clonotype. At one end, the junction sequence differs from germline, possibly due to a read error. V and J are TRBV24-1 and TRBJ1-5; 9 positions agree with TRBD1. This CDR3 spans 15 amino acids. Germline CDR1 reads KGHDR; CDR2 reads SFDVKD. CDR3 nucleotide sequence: TGTGCCAGCAGTTCGGGACAGGGCCTCAATCAGCCCCAGCATTTT. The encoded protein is CASSSGQGLNQPQHF.

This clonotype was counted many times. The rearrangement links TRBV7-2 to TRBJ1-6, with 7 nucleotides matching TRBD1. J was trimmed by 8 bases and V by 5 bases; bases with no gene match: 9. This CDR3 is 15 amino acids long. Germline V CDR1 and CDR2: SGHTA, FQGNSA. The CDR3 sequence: CASSLLGQVDSPLHF. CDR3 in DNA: TGTGCCAGCAGCCTCCTAGGACAGGTTGATTCACCCCTCCACTTT.

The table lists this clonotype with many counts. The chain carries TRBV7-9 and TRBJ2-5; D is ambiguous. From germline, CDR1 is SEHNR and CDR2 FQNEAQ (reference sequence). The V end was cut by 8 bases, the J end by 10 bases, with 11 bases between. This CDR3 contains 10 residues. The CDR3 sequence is CASGEGFQYF. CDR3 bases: TGTGCCAGCGGTGAAGGGTTCCAGTACTTC.